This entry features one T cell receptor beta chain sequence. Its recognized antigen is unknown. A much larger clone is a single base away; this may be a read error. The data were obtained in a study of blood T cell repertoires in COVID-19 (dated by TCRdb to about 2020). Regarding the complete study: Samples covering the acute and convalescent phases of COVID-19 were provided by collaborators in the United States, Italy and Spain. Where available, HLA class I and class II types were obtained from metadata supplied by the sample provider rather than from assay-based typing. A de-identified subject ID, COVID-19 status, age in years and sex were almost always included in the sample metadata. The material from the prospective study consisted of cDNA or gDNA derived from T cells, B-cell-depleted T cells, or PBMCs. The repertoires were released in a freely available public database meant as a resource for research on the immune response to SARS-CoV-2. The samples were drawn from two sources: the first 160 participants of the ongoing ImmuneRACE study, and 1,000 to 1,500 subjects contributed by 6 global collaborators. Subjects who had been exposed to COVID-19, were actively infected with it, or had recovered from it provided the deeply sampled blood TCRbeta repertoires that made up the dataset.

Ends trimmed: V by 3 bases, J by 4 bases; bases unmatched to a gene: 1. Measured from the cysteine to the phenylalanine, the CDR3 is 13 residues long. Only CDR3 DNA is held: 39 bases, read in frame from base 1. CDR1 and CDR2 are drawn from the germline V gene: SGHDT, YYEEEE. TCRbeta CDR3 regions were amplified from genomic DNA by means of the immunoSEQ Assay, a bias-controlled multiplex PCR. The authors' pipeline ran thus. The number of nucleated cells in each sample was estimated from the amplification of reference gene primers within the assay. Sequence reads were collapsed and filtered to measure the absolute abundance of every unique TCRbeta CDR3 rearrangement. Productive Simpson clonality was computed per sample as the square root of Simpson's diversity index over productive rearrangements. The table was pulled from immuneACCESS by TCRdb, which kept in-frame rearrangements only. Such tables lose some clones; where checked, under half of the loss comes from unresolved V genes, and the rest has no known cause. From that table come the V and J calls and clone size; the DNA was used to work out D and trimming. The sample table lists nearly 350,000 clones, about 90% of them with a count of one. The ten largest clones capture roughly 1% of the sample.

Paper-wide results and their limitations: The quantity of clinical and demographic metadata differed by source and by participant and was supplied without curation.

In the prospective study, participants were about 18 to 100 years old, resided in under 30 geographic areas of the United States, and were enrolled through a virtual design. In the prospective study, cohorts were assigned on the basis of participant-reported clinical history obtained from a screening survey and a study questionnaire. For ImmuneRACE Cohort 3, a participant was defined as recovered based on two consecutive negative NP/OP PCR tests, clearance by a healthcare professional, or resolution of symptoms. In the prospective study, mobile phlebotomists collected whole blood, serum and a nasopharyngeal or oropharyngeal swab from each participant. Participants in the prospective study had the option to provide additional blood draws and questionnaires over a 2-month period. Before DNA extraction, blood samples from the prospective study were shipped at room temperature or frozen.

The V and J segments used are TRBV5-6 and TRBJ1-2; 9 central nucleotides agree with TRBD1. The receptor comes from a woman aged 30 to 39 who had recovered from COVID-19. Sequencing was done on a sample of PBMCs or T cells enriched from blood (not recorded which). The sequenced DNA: TGTGCCAGCAGCTGGACAGGGGCCTATGGCTACACCTTC. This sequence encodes CASSWTGAYGYTF.